These 22 T cell receptor beta chains originate from one sample sequenced in a study of identical twins. TCRdb reprocessed the 5' RACE reads via MiXCR and lists one record per CDR3 protein. The repertoire holds about 240,000 distinct CDR3 sequences, with approximately 8% as singletons. These same data were also listed under a study on yellow fever vaccine responses in identical twins.

The material sequenced was CD8+ T cells sorted from blood. Receptor source: a woman aged 18-29 years in good health.

This clonotype has ten or more counts. V usage is TRBV11-2 and J usage is TRBJ2-1; D gene ambiguous. Germline V gene lookup returns CDR1 SGHAT and CDR2 FQNNGV. V was shortened by 0 bases and J by 16 bases, with 16 bases between the two germline ends. The CDR3 spans 13 residues. This CDR3 reads CASSLDPALQVFF. In nucleotides, the CDR3 is TGTGCCAGCAGCTTAGATCCGGCCCTGCAGGTCTTCTTC.

This clonotype was counted at least ten times. This chain uses TRBV27 with TRBJ2-3; perhaps D is TRBD1 or TRBD2 (5 bases each). CDR1 is MNHEY and CDR2 is SMNVEV in the germline V gene (reference sequence). The V gene lost 6 bases and the J gene lost 2 bases, with 18 bases spanning the gap. The CDR3 extends over 16 amino acids. The CDR3 region is CASRGAGSALTDTQYF. In DNA, the CDR3 is TGTGCCAGCAGAGGGGCGGGTAGCGCACTCACAGATACGCAGTATTTT.

This clonotype showed up just a few times. The chain uses TRBV7-9 and TRBJ2-5, with D tentatively TRBD1 (6 bases). V was trimmed by 8 bases and J by 3 bases, leaving 16 bases between them. Per the germline V gene, CDR1 is SEHNR and CDR2 is FQNEAQ (reference sequence). This CDR3 has 14 amino acids. The CDR3 DNA is TGTGCCAGCGGAACAGGGTCTGGGGAAGAGACCCAGTACTTC. It is translated as CASGTGSGEETQYF.

The chain joins TRBV28 to TRBJ2-5; D is possibly TRBD1 or TRBD2 (6 bases each). Trimming took 6 bases from V and 1 from J, leaving 12 bases between them. The CDR3 totals 14 residues. CDR1 MDHEN and CDR2 SYDVKM come from the germline V gene. CDR3 region: CASSSRGAQETQYF. In DNA, the CDR3 is TGTGCCAGCAGCTCTAGGGGGGCCCAAGAGACCCAGTACTTC. The whole variable domain, filled in from reference TRBV28 and TRBJ2-5, reads DVKVTQSSRYLVKRTGEKVFLECVQDMDHENMFWYRQDPGLGLRLIYFSYDVKMKEKGDIPEGYSVSREKKERFSLILESASTNQTSMYLCASSSRGAQETQYFGPGTRLLVL.

The genes are TRBV4-1 and TRBJ2-7; the D gene is possibly TRBD2 (6 bases). The CDR3 sequence is 16 residues long. Germline CDR1 reads MGHRA; CDR2 reads YSYEKL. The V and J ends lost 1 base and 6 bases respectively, with 19 bases between them. The CDR3 spells CASSQVTGVPGVEQYF. The CDR3 DNA sequence: TGCGCCAGCAGCCAAGTAACCGGGGTTCCGGGGGTCGAGCAGTACTTC.

In its sample, this clonotype was seen a few times. The chain has TRBV6-1 and TRBJ2-5, with TRBD1 as a possible D gene (5 bases). CDR3 length: 16 amino acids. Trimming shortened V by 2 bases and J by 5 bases, and 18 bases separated the two germline ends. Germline-derived CDR1 and CDR2 are MNHNS and SASEGT. CDR3 protein: CASSEWFLQGGETQYF. CDR3 nucleotide sequence: TGTGCCAGCAGTGAATGGTTTTTGCAGGGTGGGGAGACCCAGTACTTC.

This clonotype was seen at least ten times. The gene calls are TRBV6-4 and TRBJ1-5, with unresolved D. Germline V CDR1 and CDR2: MRHNA, SNTAGT. The V gene lost 5 bases and the J gene lost 1 base, with 6 bases spanning the gap. This CDR3 is 13 amino acids long. The CDR3 reads CASSPDSNQPQHF. The CDR3 nucleotides are TGTGCCAGCAGTCCAGACAGCAATCAGCCCCAGCATTTT.

The V and J genes are TRBV15 and TRBJ2-7; 9 positions match TRBD2. Per germline, CDR1 LNHNV and CDR2 YYDKDF (reference sequence). Losses at the gene ends were 0 bases for V and 0 bases for J; bases not matched to a gene: 3. The CDR3 loop spans 16 amino acids. The CDR3 sequence is CATSRDRGLASYEQYF. CDR3 nucleotide sequence: TGTGCCACCAGCAGAGATCGGGGACTAGCCTCCTACGAGCAGTACTTC. Combining the CDR3 with reference TRBV15 and TRBJ2-7 gives the whole variable domain DAMVIQNPRYQVTQFGKPVTLSCSQTLNHNVMYWYQQKSSQAPKLLFHYYDKDFNNEADTPDNFQSRRPNTSFCFLDIRSPGLGDTAMYLCATSRDRGLASYEQYFGPGTRLTVT.

This clonotype was detected only a few times. The chain uses TRBV6-5 and TRBJ2-7, with D hard to call. The V gene lost 3 bases and the J gene lost 4 bases, with 13 bases spanning the gap. The CDR3 contains 14 residues. Germline V gene sequence: CDR1 MNHEY, CDR2 SVGAGI. The CDR3 DNA is TGTGCCAGCAGTTATGGTCTGTTTGGGTACGAGCAGTACTTC. Translated: CASSYGLFGYEQYF.

This chain links TRBV12-3 or TRBV12-4 with TRBJ2-3; no reliable D call. This CDR3 is 11 amino acids long. Trimming pared 8 bases from V and 4 bases from J, leaving 7 bases between. CDR3 sequence: CASQSSDTQYF. The CDR3 nucleotides are TGTGCCAGCCAGAGCTCAGATACGCAGTATTTT.

This clonotype came up a few times. The chain uses TRBV4-1 and TRBJ2-5; possibly TRBD1 or TRBD2 for D (6 bases each). V was pared by 5 bases and J by 5 bases, with 15 bases between. The germline CDR1 and CDR2 sequences are MGHRA and YSYEKL. This CDR3 has 14 amino acids. CDR3 in DNA: TGCGCCAGCAGCTCAAGGGGGGCGATGGAGACCCAGTACTTC. The encoded protein is CASSSRGAMETQYF.

This clonotype was recorded at least ten times. CDR3 residues: CASSPGTSLDDEQFF. CDR3 coding DNA: TGTGCCAGCAGCCCAGGGACTAGTCTTGACGATGAGCAGTTCTTC. The rearrangement joins TRBV11-2 to TRBJ2-1; 8 bases line up with TRBD2. Germline V lookup: CDR1 SGHAT, CDR2 FQNNGV. This CDR3 region has 15 residues. V shed 5 bases and J 8 bases; nucleotides not matched to a gene: 11.

This clonotype appeared many times. This rearrangement joins TRBV4-1 to TRBJ2-1; D unclear. CDR1 and CDR2 (germline): MGHRA, YSYEKL. Trimming shortened V by 0 bases and J by 6 bases, and 15 bases separated the two germline ends. This CDR3 comprises 16 residues. The CDR3: CASSQEGFGFVNEQFF. DNA for the CDR3: TGCGCCAGCAGCCAAGAAGGCTTCGGGTTCGTCAATGAGCAGTTCTTC.

This clonotype has only a few counts. The J gene is TRBJ2-5, the V gene TRBV12-5, with 8 bases identical to TRBD1. The CDR3 has 15 residues. The junction had 8 bases not matched to a gene; V was cut back by 6 bases and J by 2 bases. Germline values: CDR1 LGHNT, CDR2 FRNRAP. CDR3 region: CASGRNRGRQETQYF. For the CDR3, the DNA is TGTGCTAGTGGCCGAAACAGGGGGAGGCAAGAGACCCAGTACTTC. Full variable domain (missing parts from reference TRBV12-5 and TRBJ2-5): DARVTQTPRHKVTEMGQEVTMRCQPILGHNTVFWYRQTMMQGLELLAYFRNRAPLDDSGMPKDRFSAEMPDATLATLKIQPSEPRDSAVYFCASGRNRGRQETQYFGPGTRLLVL.

This clonotype was picked up many times. This chain's CDR3 is CASSQSGTGHEQFF. In DNA, the CDR3 is TGCGCCAGCAGCCAATCCGGGACAGGCCATGAGCAGTTCTTC. The chain joins TRBV4-1 to TRBJ2-1; 8 bases are a match to TRBD1. V lost 2 bases to trimming and J lost 8 bases; unmatched junction nucleotides: 5. The germline gives CDR1 MGHRA, CDR2 YSYEKL. This CDR3 has 14 residues.

This clonotype was observed many times. J is TRBJ2-2 and V is TRBV15; the D gene is possibly TRBD1 (5 bases). Trimming left V 1 base short and J 7 bases short, with 16 bases between. CDR3 length: 16 amino acids. Germline-derived CDR1 and CDR2 are LNHNV and YYDKDF (reference sequence). The CDR3 DNA follows: TGTGCCACCAGCAGAGCAGCCAGGGATAGGGTCGGGGAGCTGTTTTTT. Encoded protein: CATSRAARDRVGELFF.

This clonotype came up many times. The V and J genes are TRBV28 and TRBJ2-7, with a tentative D call TRBD2 (5 bases). The V end lost 6 bases, the J end lost 1 base, and 16 bases lay between the germline ends. The CDR3 sequence is 15 residues long. Germline lookup yields CDR1 MDHEN and CDR2 SYDVKM. The CDR3 reads CASRSSGLASYEQYF. CDR3 sequence (DNA): TGTGCCAGCAGGTCTTCAGGACTGGCGTCCTACGAGCAGTACTTC.

This chain links TRBV5-6 with TRBJ2-1; 12 bases line up with TRBD2. Looked up from germline, CDR1 is SGHDT and CDR2 is YYEEEE. The CDR3 is 18 residues long. V lost 4 bases, J lost 2 bases, and 10 bases stayed unmatched. The CDR3 spells CASSGRRTSGEAYNEQFF. CDR3 nucleotide sequence: TGTGCCAGCAGCGGGCGGAGGACTAGCGGGGAGGCCTACAATGAGCAGTTCTTC.

This clonotype occurred many times. The V gene is TRBV7-9, the J gene TRBJ1-2; D uncertain. Germline V gene data show CDR1 as SEHNR and CDR2 as FQNEAQ (reference sequence). This CDR3 is 11 amino acids long. V lost 5 bases to trimming and J lost 6 bases, with 7 bases between them. CDR3 nucleotide sequence: TGTGCCAGCAGCGCCGTGGATGGCTACACCTTC. Protein product: CASSAVDGYTF.

The rearrangement joins TRBV4-1 to TRBJ2-7; TRBD2 might be the D (6 bases). V was clipped by 0 bases and J by 3 bases, with 9 bases between them. CDR1 MGHRA and CDR2 YSYEKL come from the germline V gene. This CDR3 spans 14 amino acids. Here the CDR3 reads CASSQEAGVYEQYF. The DNA for the CDR3 is TGCGCCAGCAGCCAAGAAGCGGGCGTCTACGAGCAGTACTTC.

This clonotype was seen a few times. The chain combines TRBV9 with TRBJ2-5; a possible D gene is TRBD2 (6 bases). Germline CDR1 SGDLS, CDR2 YYNGEE. This CDR3 has 13 amino acids. V was clipped by 4 bases and J by 5 bases, with 12 bases between them. The CDR3 nucleotides are TGTGCCAGCAGCCTTGAGGAGGGGGAGACCCAGTACTTC. Its protein is CASSLEEGETQYF.

This clonotype was recorded many times. The J gene is TRBJ2-1, the V gene TRBV4-1, with 8 nucleotides matching TRBD2. V dropped 4 bases and J dropped 3; count of bases not matched to a gene: 5. This CDR3 contains 15 residues. From germline, CDR1 is MGHRA and CDR2 YSYEKL. CDR3 nucleotide sequence: TGCGCCAGCAGCCTGGAGCGGGGGTACTACAATGAGCAGTTCTTC. It is translated as CASSLERGYYNEQFF.